The T cell receptor (beta chain) described here comes from a study of early T cells in non-severe SARS-CoV-2 infection. Study background: Chains were not paired, and sequencing was done on bulk RNA from unsorted whole blood. General study results and limits: Missing private and CD4 specificities, VDJdb matching favored anti-spike CD8 responses.

Unique molecular identifiers were attached to individual cDNA molecules. In TCRdb, the 5' RACE reads were re-called with MiXCR into one record per CDR3 protein. This table has some 64,000 distinct CDR3 sequences, around 20% appearing once. V was trimmed by 2 bases and J by 3 bases, leaving 18 bases between them. There are 17 residues in the CDR3. Looked up from germline, CDR1 is LGHDT and CDR2 is YNNKEL (reference sequence). Of note for this clonotype: Its antigen is currently unknown.

This sample comprised whole blood, obtained at baseline. This rearrangement joins TRBV3-1 to TRBJ2-3; possibly TRBD1 for D (6 bases). This receptor was taken from an adult who was a healthcare worker with PCR-confirmed SARS-CoV-2 infection or an uninfected control (not recorded which). The CDR3 sequence is CASSQLGAGRGTDTQYF. The CDR3 region has the DNA TGTGCCAGCAGCCAATTGGGGGCTGGCAGGGGAACAGATACGCAGTATTTT.